The clone carrying this T cell receptor beta chain has at least ten counts. Its antigen remains unknown. One end of the junction is discordant with germline, which a read error may explain. The entry originates in a study of T cells in Graves' hyperthyroidism and ophthalmopathy. Study outcomes and limitations: The model identified upcoming ophthalmopathy a median approximately six months ahead of onset.

TCR beta CDR3 sequences were amplified from RNA transcripts. HTBI primers were used for first-round RT-PCR of the TCR CDR3. TCRdb itself ran the multiplex PCR reads through MiXCR, one entry per CDR3 protein. The repertoire includes about 610,000 distinct CDR3 sequences, roughly 16% of them detected once, and less than 3.5% sits in the top ten. Germline-derived CDR1 and CDR2 are MNHNS and SASEGT. This CDR3 region has 13 residues. This sequence originates from a woman between 40 and 55 years old with Graves' ophthalmopathy. Sequenced: blood. The chain joins TRBV6-1 to TRBJ2-5, with 8 bases aligning to TRBD2. CDR3 bases: TGTGCCAGCAGGGTACCGGGGGGGGAGAGCCAGTACTTC. It encodes CASRVPGGESQYF.